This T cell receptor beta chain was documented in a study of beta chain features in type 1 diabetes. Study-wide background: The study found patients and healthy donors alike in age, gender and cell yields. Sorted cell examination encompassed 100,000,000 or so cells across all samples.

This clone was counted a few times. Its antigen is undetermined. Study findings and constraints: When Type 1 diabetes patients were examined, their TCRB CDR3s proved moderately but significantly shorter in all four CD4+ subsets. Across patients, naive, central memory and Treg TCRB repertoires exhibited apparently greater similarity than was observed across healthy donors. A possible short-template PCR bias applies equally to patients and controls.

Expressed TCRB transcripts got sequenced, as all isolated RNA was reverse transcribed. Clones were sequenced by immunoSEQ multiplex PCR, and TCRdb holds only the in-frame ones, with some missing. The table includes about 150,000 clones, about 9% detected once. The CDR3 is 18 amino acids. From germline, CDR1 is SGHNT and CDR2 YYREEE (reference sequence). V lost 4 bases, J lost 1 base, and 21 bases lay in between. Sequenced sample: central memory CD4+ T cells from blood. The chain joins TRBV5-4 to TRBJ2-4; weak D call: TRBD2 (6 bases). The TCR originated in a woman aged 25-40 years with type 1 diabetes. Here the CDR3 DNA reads TGTGCCAGCAGCCAAGTAGGTGGAGGCGGGACGGCCAAAAACATTCAGTACTTC. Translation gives CASSQVGGGGTAKNIQYF.